These 10 T cell receptor beta chains share one sample of origin, sequenced in a study of blood T cell repertoires in COVID-19. Sequencing used immunoSEQ multiplex PCR; TCRdb keeps in-frame clones, though not all of them. The data show 250,000 or so clones, more than 80% seen once. The source material was PBMCs or T cells enriched from blood (not recorded which). The origin of the receptors is a man in his sixties who had recovered from COVID-19.

The chain carries TRBV6-5 and TRBJ1-3; tentatively, D is TRBD1 (6 bases). This CDR3 spans 15 amino acids. V was trimmed by 7 bases and J by 0 bases, leaving 13 bases between them. CDR1 is MNHEY, CDR2 SVGAGI, per germline. The CDR3 reads CASTVTGNSGNTIYF. CDR3 in DNA: TGTGCCAGCACCGTGACAGGAAACTCTGGAAACACCATATATTTT.

This clone was observed a few times. This CDR3 is CASSTRTGGGTDTQYF. The CDR3 DNA reads as TGTGCCAGTAGTACCCGGACAGGGGGCGGCACAGATACGCAGTATTTT. This chain uses TRBV19 with TRBJ2-3; the match to TRBD1 covers 11 bases. CDR3 length: 16 residues. Germline V gives CDR1 LNHDA, CDR2 SQIVND (reference sequence). Trimming at V came to 4 bases and at J to 1 base, leaving 4 bases not matched to a gene.

The chain carries TRBV4-2 and TRBJ1-2; a weak D match, TRBD1 (6 bases). V was pared by 2 bases and J by 4 bases, with 11 bases between. The CDR3 covers 14 residues. Germline V gene data show CDR1 as LGHNA and CDR2 as YNFKEQ. The CDR3: CASSQRRDTYGYTF. CDR3 nucleotide sequence: TGTGCCAGCAGCCAAAGACGGGACACCTATGGCTACACCTTC.

The rearrangement links TRBV9 to TRBJ2-2; TRBD2 aligns across 10 bases. The CDR3 is made up of 19 amino acids. V shed 0 bases and J 2 bases; nucleotides not matched to a gene: 10. The germline V gene encodes CDR1 SGDLS and CDR2 YYNGEE. The CDR3 loop reads CASSVATPSGGLNTGELFF. The CDR3 nucleotides are TGTGCCAGCAGCGTAGCTACTCCTAGCGGGGGCCTTAACACCGGGGAGCTGTTTTTT.

This chain links TRBV10-2 with TRBJ2-1; 10 nucleotides match TRBD1. Trimming cost V 6 bases and J 6 bases; bases outside gene matches: 5. The CDR3 loop spans 14 amino acids. Germline V CDR1 and CDR2: WSHSY, SAAADI. CDR3 sequence reads: CASRMDRGSNEQFF. CDR3 sequence (DNA): TGCGCCAGCAGGATGGACAGGGGGAGCAATGAGCAGTTCTTC.

The rearrangement links TRBV24-1 to TRBJ1-5; 8 bases are a match to TRBD1. The CDR3 runs to 14 residues. V lost 8 bases and J lost 7; bases outside the gene matches: 9. Looked up from germline, CDR1 is KGHDR and CDR2 is SFDVKD. This chain's CDR3 is CATTTTGACQPQHF. CDR3 DNA sequence: TGTGCCACCACCACGACAGGGGCTTGCCAGCCCCAGCATTTT.

This chain links TRBV28 with TRBJ1-5, with 7 bases fitting TRBD1. Germline CDR1 and CDR2: MDHEN and SYDVKM. The CDR3 is made up of 18 amino acids. V shed 1 base and J 1 base; nucleotides not matched to a gene: 10. For the CDR3, the DNA is TGTGCCAGCAGTTTATCCAAAGGGTCAGGGGGGAGCAATCAGCCCCAGCATTTT. Translated, it gives CASSLSKGSGGSNQPQHF.

This clone was counted a single time. This sequence joins TRBV27 and TRBJ2-7; tentatively, D is TRBD2 (5 bases). Germline CDR1 reads MNHEY; CDR2 reads SMNVEV (reference sequence). The CDR3 extends over 14 amino acids. Trimming pared 3 bases from V and 2 bases from J, leaving 11 bases between. The chain's CDR3 is CASSFSRGPYEQYF. In nucleotides, the CDR3 is TGTGCCAGCAGTTTTAGCAGAGGGCCCTACGAGCAGTACTTC.

This clone was recorded a few times. The gene calls are TRBV12-3 or TRBV12-4 and TRBJ2-7; D call uncertain. Trimming took off 2 bases at V and 3 bases at J, with 8 bases between the two ends. The CDR3 is 13 residues long. The CDR3 reads CASSLFSSYEQYF. DNA for the CDR3: TGTGCCAGCAGTTTATTTTCTAGCTACGAGCAGTACTTC.

The chain has TRBV19 and TRBJ2-3; TRBD1 agrees at 9 bases. Germline-derived CDR1 and CDR2 are LNHDA and SQIVND (reference sequence). The CDR3 covers 14 residues. V trimming: 4 bases; J trimming: 4 bases; junction bases outside the gene matches: 3. The CDR3 sequence: CASSNRGLSDTQYF. CDR3 nucleotide sequence: TGTGCCAGTAGTAACAGGGGGCTGTCAGATACGCAGTATTTT.